A single T cell receptor (beta chain) is shown here with its context. Its specificity is unknown. The authors split each subset's genomic DNA evenly across several immunoSEQ plates. Clones were read by immunoSEQ multiplex PCR, and TCRdb kept only the in-frame ones, dropping some. The repertoire holds about 870,000 clones, with 80% to 95% as singletons. This sample stems from a study of shared clonotypes between healthy human individuals. The ends were cut back, 3 bases at V and 2 bases at J, with 6 bases in the middle. CDR1 is SEHNR, CDR2 FQNEAQ, per germline (reference sequence). The CDR3 is 13 amino acids. Selected positively for CCR7 and CD45RO-negative, naive CD8 cells excluded terminally differentiated effector memory CD45RA+ cells. General study points: The generation probabilities recorded for non-shared clonotypes fell below those of clonotypes shared by all four donors.

The chain couples TRBV7-9 to TRBJ2-3; D is ambiguous. The receptor was isolated from a man younger than 45 in good health. Sequencing was carried out using naive CD8+ T cells sorted from blood. CDR3: CASSFLYTDTQYF. The CDR3 coding sequence is TGTGCCAGCAGCTTCCTCTACACAGATACGCAGTATTTT.